The entry that follows covers one TCR beta chain sequence. Its antigen is unknown. At one end the junction does not follow the germline gene, possibly because of a read error. The CDR3 length is 11 residues. CDR1 and CDR2 (germline): MDHEN, SYDVKM. Total RNA and DNA came together from approximately 20-30 mg of bulk tissue without cell sorting. Samples were taken from five separate regions of every tumor. The data were taken from a study of tumor-infiltrating lymphocytes in primary liver carcinoma. Study at large: Each of the growths was stage T1-T3 N0M0, extending roughly 4.2 to 11 cm across. Points from the study as a whole: Compared with blood, tumor repertoires held significantly more in their top 250 clones. About 7-24% of top clones, no more, were shared by all five regions.

Total RNA (roughly 530 ng) served as template for TCR beta cDNA synthesis primed by a constant-region primer. Researchers made the TCR beta libraries by running three nested multiplex PCR rounds with slightly modified ARM-PCR. Use of TRBV1-TRBV30 forward primers with a C-beta reverse primer characterized the first two PCR rounds, which lasted ten to eleven cycles each. MiXCR, applied by TCRdb to the multiplex PCR reads, yields one record per CDR3 protein. The profile shows around 60,000 distinct CDR3 sequences, about three quarters of them singletons. The origin of this receptor is a man aged 35 to 55 with primary liver carcinoma and hepatitis B virus infection. Sequenced: liver tumor tissue from sampling region 4. Subset reported: tumor region T4, right-lateral pole. The genes are TRBV28 and TRBJ1-2, with TRBD1 matching over 9 bases. The CDR3 region has the DNA TGTGCCAGCAGTTTAGGGGACAGGGTTGATTTC. Amino acids: CASSLGDRVDF.